This T cell receptor beta chain was documented in a study of blood T cells in healthy people across ages. Overall study context: Per two T cells, template switching captured roughly one barcoded beta molecule. Study-wide findings and caveats: Any conclusive comparison of naive versus antigen-experienced cells was prevented by using unsorted PBMCs.

This clonotype occurred many times. Its specificity is unknown. Primers used in a second PCR of roughly 6 to 11 cycles were a sample-barcoded 5' primer and a J-beta primer mix. TCRdb itself ran the 5' RACE reads through MiXCR, one entry per CDR3 protein. The table includes roughly 900,000 distinct CDR3 sequences, more than 25% detected once. Donors were healthy Caucasian individuals from Russia aged about 6 to 90. This CDR3 contains 13 residues. J gave up 3 bases and V 10 bases, and 8 bases lay outside the gene matches. Germline assignment: CDR1 MDHEN and CDR2 SYDVKM. The receptor was isolated from an elderly woman in good health. The chain joins TRBV28 to TRBJ1-2, with 7 bases identical to TRBD1. The sequencing input was blood. The CDR3 sequence is CAITTGLDYGYTF. The DNA for the CDR3 is TGTGCCATTACGACAGGGTTGGACTATGGCTACACCTTC.